This T cell receptor (beta chain) was obtained from a study of patients and donors after allogeneic stem cell transplantation (dated by TCRdb to between 2020 and 2021). The receptor library was made with RT-PCR. The data were produced on a NextSeq 550. TCRdb took the public reads, trimmed them with fastp at Q25, ran MiXCR for clone calling and kept in-frame beta chains. Every CDR3 protein is listed once, alongside the most common genes and DNA of its rows. The sample includes roughly 940,000 distinct CDR3 sequences, with over 15% observed a single time. The top ten constitute roughly 6% of the sample. About this clonotype itself: This clone's antigen is unknown. The input lacks base qualities; no much larger clone sits a single base away.

The CDR3, from cysteine to phenylalanine, totals 14 residues. The DNA shown is the 42-base CDR3, in frame from base 1. The CDR1 and CDR2 encoded by the germline V gene are SGHRS and YFSETQ. V sheds 4 bases and J sheds 5 bases, leaving 15 bases between their ends. The rearranged chain carries TRBV5-1 and TRBJ1-1; a tentative D match to TRBD1 spans 6 bases. Sequencing was performed on blood, either unsorted or a sorted T cell fraction (not recorded which). This TCR was recovered from a human donor who was either an allogeneic HSCT recipient or a stem cell or donor lymphocyte infusion donor (not recorded which). It is not recorded whose cells these are; they may come from a transplant donor. The CDR3 loop reads CASSIDIGGTEAFF. DNA sequence: TGCGCCAGCAGCATTGACATAGGGGGGACTGAAGCTTTCTTT. Reference TRBV5-1 and TRBJ1-1 genes cover what lies past the CDR3, so the full variable domain is KAGVTQTPRYLIKTRGQQVTLSCSPISGHRSVSWYQQTPGQGLQFLFEYFSETQRNKGNFPGRFSGRQFSNSRSEMNVSTLELGDSALYLCASSIDIGGTEAFFGQGTRLTVV.